The 28 T cell receptor beta chains below come from one sample, sequenced in a study of T cells after yellow fever vaccination. Using its own MiXCR run on the 5' RACE reads, TCRdb lists one record per CDR3 protein. The sample holds 55,000 to 70,000 distinct CDR3 sequences; approximately 7% are singletons and the top ten take 35% to 40%. This sample comprised CD8+ T cells sorted from PBMCs, obtained around 45 days after the first yellow fever vaccination. These receptors all come from a man aged 18 to 29 who received the YFV17D yellow fever vaccine.

This clonotype counts as medium-sized. This chain joins TRBV14 and TRBJ2-7; D is uncertain. The CDR3 is 12 residues long. The germline CDR1 and CDR2 sequences are SGHDN and FVKESK. V gave up 3 bases and J gave up 0 bases, with 3 bases separating them. The CDR3 DNA is TGTGCCAGCAGCCATAGCTCCTACGAGCAGTACGTC. As protein: CASSHSSYEQYV.

This clonotype was observed many times. The CDR3 loop reads CATSTQGTWAFF. CDR3 coding DNA: TGTGCCACCAGCACACAGGGTACCTGGGCTTTCTTT. This rearrangement joins TRBV15 to TRBJ1-1; the D gene is possibly TRBD1 (6 bases). Trimming cost V 4 bases and J 11 bases, with 14 bases left between them. The CDR3 length is 12 residues. Germline lookup yields CDR1 LNHNV and CDR2 YYDKDF (reference sequence).

The chain joins TRBV4-1 to TRBJ2-3; 10 bases align to TRBD2. The ends lost 1 base at V and 8 bases at J; junction bases unmatched: 9. Germline lookup yields CDR1 MGHRA and CDR2 YSYEKL. The CDR3 contains 16 residues. DNA for the CDR3: TGCGCCAGCAGCCAAGTACTAGCGGGGAACCAAGGTACGCAGTATTTT. Translating gives CASSQVLAGNQGTQYF.

The rearrangement links TRBV7-9 to TRBJ2-1; unclear D gene. Between the trimmed V and J ends, which lost 5 bases and 4 bases, there was a span of 6 bases. Germline V gene sequence: CDR1 SEHNR, CDR2 FQNEAQ (reference sequence). This CDR3 has 12 amino acids. Here the CDR3 reads CASSETYNEQFF. DNA of the CDR3: TGTGCCAGCAGCGAGACATACAATGAGCAGTTCTTC.

This rearrangement joins TRBV5-5 to TRBJ1-6; the match to TRBD1 covers 8 bases. There are 14 residues in the CDR3. Germline V gives CDR1 SGHKS, CDR2 YYEKEE (reference sequence). With 2 bases clipped from V and 7 bases from J, the junction kept 2 bases outside the gene matches. CDR3 in amino acids: CASSFPGGNSPLHF. The CDR3 DNA is TGTGCCAGCAGCTTCCCAGGGGGCAATTCACCCCTCCACTTT. Combining the CDR3 with reference TRBV5-5 and TRBJ1-6 gives the whole variable domain DAGVTQSPTHLIKTRGQQVTLRCSPISGHKSVSWYQQVLGQGPQFIFQYYEKEERGRGNFPDRFSARQFPNYSSELNVNALLLGDSALYLCASSFPGGNSPLHFGNGTRLTVT.

This clonotype turned up a few times. The CDR3 nucleotides read TGTGCCAGCACCATGGGGGGGCCAGGAGATACGCAGTATTTT. This codes for CASTMGGPGDTQYF. This chain uses TRBV12-3 or TRBV12-4 with TRBJ2-3; maybe TRBD2 (7 bases). Trimming cost V 7 bases and J 5 bases, with 16 bases left between them. The CDR3 contains 14 residues.

This clonotype appeared a few times. The chain joins TRBV19 to TRBJ1-1; no definite D call. Deletions cut 3 bases from V and 2 bases from J, with 10 bases between. The CDR3 loop spans 14 amino acids. The V gene's germline CDR1 is LNHDA and CDR2 SQIVND (reference sequence). The CDR3 nucleotides read TGTGCCAGTAGTATCCCGACGACAAACACTGAAGCTTTCTTT. This encodes CASSIPTTNTEAFF.

This clonotype was detected many times. This chain connects TRBV29-1 to TRBJ2-3, with a weak D call TRBD1 (5 bases). There are 15 residues in the CDR3. The germline gives CDR1 SQVTM, CDR2 ANQGSEA. V dropped 3 bases and J dropped 2 bases, with 15 bases sitting between them. The CDR3 region is CSVDPQGQFTDTQYF. As DNA, the CDR3 is TGCAGCGTTGATCCCCAGGGCCAGTTCACAGATACGCAGTATTTT.

There are many counts of this clonotype. The chain links TRBV5-1 to TRBJ2-7, with TRBD1 identical over 7 bases. The CDR3 runs 14 residues. Germline assignment: CDR1 SGHRS and CDR2 YFSETQ. V dropped 0 bases and J dropped 4; count of bases not matched to a gene: 4. CDR3 DNA sequence: TGCGCCAGCAGCTTGGGTCAGGGGGTATACGAGCAGTACTTC. Amino acids: CASSLGQGVYEQYF.

V and J are TRBV15 and TRBJ1-2, with unresolved D. CDR1 is LNHNV and CDR2 is YYDKDF in the germline V gene (reference sequence). Trimming shortened V by 3 bases and J by 4 bases, and 15 bases separated the two germline ends. CDR3 length equals 15 residues. The CDR3, as DNA: TGTGCCACCAGCAGGGACTGGACTTTGGGCTATGGCTACACCTTC. This sequence encodes CATSRDWTLGYGYTF.

This clonotype has a count of ten or more. J is TRBJ2-1 and V is TRBV5-1, with TRBD1 identical over 7 bases. The CDR3 consists of 13 residues. Trimming removed 7 bases from V and 3 bases from J; junction bases left unmatched: 4. Per germline, CDR1 SGHRS and CDR2 YFSETQ. In DNA, the CDR3 is TGCGCCAGCGGGGACAGACTCTACAATGAGCAGTTCTTC. Its translation: CASGDRLYNEQFF.

This clonotype has at least ten counts. The gene calls are TRBV20-1 and TRBJ2-3; 9 bases are a match to TRBD2. The CDR3 length is 15 residues. J was trimmed by 4 bases and V by 2 bases; bases with no gene match: 7. Germline V gene data show CDR1 as DFQATT and CDR2 as SNEGSKA (reference sequence). CDR3 protein: CSARLAGGPPDTQYF. In DNA form, the CDR3 reads TGCAGTGCTAGATTGGCGGGGGGGCCGCCAGATACGCAGTATTTT.

This clonotype was counted at least ten times. The V and J genes are TRBV28 and TRBJ1-2; TRBD1 might be the D (6 bases). The CDR3 extends over 14 amino acids. Germline-derived CDR1 and CDR2 are MDHEN and SYDVKM. V lost 3 bases, J lost 4 bases, and 12 bases lay in between. The CDR3 is CASSFDLRGYGYTF. In DNA form, the CDR3 reads TGTGCCAGCAGTTTCGACCTCAGGGGCTATGGCTACACCTTC.

There are many counts of this clonotype. The V call is TRBV27, the J call TRBJ2-3; 10 bases map to TRBD2. Germline V gives CDR1 MNHEY, CDR2 SMNVEV (reference sequence). Trimming cost V 7 bases and J 0 bases; bases outside gene matches: 13. The CDR3 has 18 residues. The CDR3 sequence is CASTLTPLAGTSTDTQYF. In DNA form, the CDR3 reads TGTGCCAGCACCCTTACCCCACTAGCGGGGACTAGCACAGATACGCAGTATTTT.

This clonotype was found many times. The chain joins TRBV5-1 to TRBJ1-1, with D unresolved. The CDR3 has 14 residues. The germline V and J ends were trimmed by 1 base and 1 base, with 8 bases remaining between them. Germline V gives CDR1 SGHRS, CDR2 YFSETQ. The CDR3 sequence: CASSLYRENTEAFF. The CDR3 bases are TGCGCCAGCAGCTTGTATCGGGAGAACACTGAAGCTTTCTTT.

This clonotype showed up many times. This sequence joins TRBV29-1 and TRBJ1-2; 7 bases fit TRBD1. The CDR3 covers 14 residues. Trimming removed 7 bases from V and 4 bases from J; junction bases left unmatched: 12. Germline lookup yields CDR1 SQVTM and CDR2 ANQGSEA. As DNA, the CDR3 is TGCAGCGCTCAGGGGGAAGACTACGGCTATGGCTACACCTTC. Translation: CSAQGEDYGYGYTF.

A note on this clonotype: With a much larger clone just one base away, this may be a read error. The chain carries TRBV10-3 and TRBJ2-3; TRBD1 is a possible D gene (5 bases). From germline, CDR1 is ENHRY and CDR2 SYGVKD. The CDR3 length is 13 residues. The CDR3 DNA reads as TGTGCCATCGGTGAACAGGTATCAGATACGCAGTATTTT. It specifies CAIGEQVSDTQYF.

Many counts were recorded for this clonotype. V and J are TRBV7-6 and TRBJ2-7; tentative D call: TRBD1 (5 bases). Germline CDR1 SGHVS, CDR2 FNYEAQ. This CDR3 comprises 15 residues. V was cut by 2 bases and J by 1 base, with 12 bases left in between. CDR3 in DNA: TGTGCCAGCAGCTTATCCACAGGTATTTCCTACGAGCAGTACTTC. It encodes CASSLSTGISYEQYF.

This clonotype counts as medium-sized (0.01 to 0.1%). The CDR3 DNA sequence: TGTGCCAGCAGTGCCGGCACCAGTGATCAAGAGACCCAGTACTTC. Translation gives CASSAGTSDQETQYF. V is TRBV6-2 or TRBV6-3 and J is TRBJ2-5; D is unclear. V was pared by 5 bases and J by 2 bases, with 15 bases between. The CDR3 covers 15 residues. Germline V gives CDR1 MNHEY, CDR2 SVGEGT.

This clonotype was seen more than once but under ten times. The rearrangement links TRBV4-1 to TRBJ2-7, with D maybe TRBD1 (5 bases). CDR3 length equals 17 residues. The V and J ends lost 0 bases and 3 bases respectively, with 18 bases between them. In germline, CDR1 is MGHRA, CDR2 YSYEKL. CDR3 DNA sequence: TGCGCCAGCAGCCAAGATCGAAGTGTGGGGCAGGGCTACGAGCAGTACTTC. It yields the protein CASSQDRSVGQGYEQYF.

The chain combines TRBV24-1 with TRBJ1-1; 8 bases are a match to TRBD1. The CDR3 is 13 amino acids. The germline V gene has CDR1 KGHDR and CDR2 SFDVKD. The V segment lost 3 bases and the J segment 7 bases; nucleotides outside the gene matches: 3. This chain's CDR3 is CATSDRTGREAFF. DNA of the CDR3: TGTGCCACCAGTGATAGGACAGGGCGTGAAGCTTTCTTT.

This clonotype is classed as medium-sized (0.01 to 0.1%). The gene calls are TRBV19 and TRBJ1-2, with D possibly matching TRBD1 (5 bases). The CDR3 is made up of 15 amino acids. Germline loops: CDR1 LNHDA, CDR2 SQIVND (reference sequence). Trimming pared 6 bases from V and 0 bases from J, leaving 14 bases between. The CDR3 is CASRMFQGANYGYTF. CDR3 coding DNA: TGTGCCAGTAGAATGTTCCAGGGAGCTAACTATGGCTACACCTTC.

This clonotype was observed many times. A read error may produce the germline difference seen at one junction end. J is TRBJ2-5 and V is TRBV3-1; D not resolved. The CDR3 totals 13 residues. Germline assignment: CDR1 LGHDT and CDR2 YNNKEL (reference sequence). The CDR3 region has the DNA TGTGCCAGCAGCCAAGTCGGCGACCACCACAACTTGTTC. Its protein product is CASSQVGDHHNLF.

This clonotype occurred many times. The rearrangement links TRBV12-3 or TRBV12-4 to TRBJ1-1; D gene ambiguous. With 3 bases removed from V and 6 bases from J, the gap between germline ends came to 14 bases. CDR3 length: 14 amino acids. CDR3 region: CASSFNGGGAEAFF. The CDR3, as DNA: TGTGCCAGCAGTTTTAACGGTGGTGGGGCTGAAGCTTTCTTT.

This clonotype was recorded a few times. This rearrangement joins TRBV7-8 to TRBJ1-1; D ambiguous. Germline lookup yields CDR1 SGHVS and CDR2 FQNEAQ. Deletions cut 5 bases from V and 0 bases from J, with 16 bases between. The CDR3 is 16 residues long. The DNA for the CDR3 is TGTGCCAGCAGCCGACCCCCTAAAGGCATGAACACTGAAGCTTTCTTT. Translated, it gives CASSRPPKGMNTEAFF.

This clonotype came up many times. The chain combines TRBV10-2 with TRBJ2-7; D unclear. The CDR3 totals 11 residues. The ends were cut back, 3 bases at V and 6 bases at J, with 6 bases in the middle. Looked up from germline, CDR1 is WSHSY and CDR2 is SAAADI. DNA of the CDR3: TGCGCCAGCAGTGAAGGTAGCGAGCAGTACGTC. It specifies CASSEGSEQYV.

In this sample, this clonotype turned up a few times. The rearrangement links TRBV6-2 or TRBV6-3 to TRBJ2-2, with D unresolved. Germline CDR1 is MNHEY and CDR2 is SVGEGT. The CDR3 consists of 15 residues. Trimming cost V 2 bases and J 6 bases, with 13 bases left between them. As DNA, the CDR3 is TGTGCCAGCAGTTACAATTTGAGTATACCCGGGGAGCTGTTTTTT. It yields the protein CASSYNLSIPGELFF.

The chain joins TRBV7-2 to TRBJ2-3, with D perhaps matching TRBD2 (5 bases). CDR3 length equals 16 residues. With 0 bases removed from V and 1 base from J, the gap between germline ends came to 11 bases. Looked up from germline, CDR1 is SGHTA and CDR2 is FQGNSA. The CDR3 sequence: CASSLAPRGRTDTQYF. DNA for the CDR3: TGTGCCAGCAGCTTAGCTCCTCGGGGTCGCACAGATACGCAGTATTTT.